Following are 21 T cell receptor beta chains from one sample sequenced in a study of blood T cell repertoires in COVID-19. The protocol was immunoSEQ multiplex PCR, while the TCRdb copy is restricted to in-frame clones and leaves out a portion. The sample yields roughly 30,000 clones, about 83% seen once. The specimen sequenced was peripheral blood. These receptors originate from a human donor in a cohort sampled during active COVID-19.

The chain combines TRBV11-3 with TRBJ2-7, with D perhaps matching TRBD2 (6 bases). The germline V gene encodes CDR1 SGHNT and CDR2 YENEEA. CDR3 length: 15 amino acids. V shed 0 bases and J shed 0 bases, with 9 bases lying between them. CDR3 nucleotide sequence: TGTGCCAGCAGCTTAGAGCTAGCGTACTCCTACGAGCAGTACTTC. Protein sequence: CASSLELAYSYEQYF.

This chain links TRBV19 with TRBJ2-1, with 9 bases that match TRBD2. The CDR3 is 15 amino acids. CDR1 and CDR2 from the germline V gene are LNHDA and SQIVND (reference sequence). V lost 6 bases to trimming and J lost 4 bases; unmatched junction nucleotides: 7. In DNA form, the CDR3 reads TGTGCCAGTAGACCTAGCGGGGTCCGGTACAATGAGCAGTTCTTC. This gives the protein CASRPSGVRYNEQFF.

V is TRBV6-1 and J is TRBJ2-2, with D unresolved. The CDR3 spans 11 residues. CDR1 is MNHNS, CDR2 SASEGT, per germline. With 3 bases removed from V and 8 bases from J, the gap between germline ends came to 4 bases. In nucleotides, the CDR3 is TGTGCCAGCAGTGATCGTGGGGAGCTGTTTTTT. Its protein product is CASSDRGELFF.

The table lists this clone with a count of one. This chain links TRBV5-1 with TRBJ2-1, with a tentative D call TRBD1 (7 bases). V shed 3 bases and J shed 2 bases, with 15 bases lying between them. The CDR3 runs 16 residues. From germline, CDR1 is SGHRS and CDR2 YFSETQ. In DNA, the CDR3 is TGCGCCAGCAGCTGGAGGACAGGCGGGACCTACAATGAGCAGTTCTTC. Protein: CASSWRTGGTYNEQFF.

The chain has TRBV7-8 and TRBJ1-3; 8 nucleotides line up with TRBD1. Looked up from germline, CDR1 is SGHVS and CDR2 is FQNEAQ. Trimming took 5 bases from V and 5 from J; bases not matched to a gene: 5. This CDR3 has 14 residues. CDR3: CASSLDRERNTIYF. The CDR3, as DNA: TGTGCCAGCAGCCTGGACAGGGAGAGAAACACCATATATTTT.

CDR3 residues: CASSFQGAHEQYF. CDR3 nucleotides: TGTGCCAGCAGTTTTCAGGGGGCCCACGAGCAGTACTTC. The chain links TRBV12-3 or TRBV12-4 to TRBJ2-7; 8 nucleotides match TRBD1. After removal of 3 bases from V and 5 bases from J, the junction contained 3 bases not matched to a gene. This CDR3 comprises 13 residues.

The chain recombines TRBV5-1 with TRBJ1-1; no clear D. The CDR3 is 12 amino acids. Trimming cost V 5 bases and J 1 base, with 6 bases left between them. Germline loops: CDR1 SGHRS, CDR2 YFSETQ. CDR3 DNA: TGCGCCAGCAGATCGGGGAACACTGAAGCTTTCTTT. It codes for CASRSGNTEAFF. Based on the CDR3 plus reference TRBV5-1 and TRBJ1-1, the full variable domain is KAGVTQTPRYLIKTRGQQVTLSCSPISGHRSVSWYQQTPGQGLQFLFEYFSETQRNKGNFPGRFSGRQFSNSRSEMNVSTLELGDSALYLCASRSGNTEAFFGQGTRLTVV.

The V call is TRBV11-2, the J call TRBJ2-2; 13 nucleotides line up with TRBD2. V lost 4 bases to trimming and J lost 5 bases; unmatched junction nucleotides: 1. CDR1 is SGHAT, CDR2 FQNNGV, per germline. The CDR3 has 15 amino acids. The chain's CDR3 is CASSSGLAGTGELFF. The CDR3 region has the DNA TGTGCCAGCAGCTCGGGACTAGCGGGAACCGGGGAGCTGTTTTTT.

J is TRBJ1-1 and V is TRBV12-3 or TRBV12-4; D gene uncertain. This CDR3 region has 12 residues. Trimming removed 8 bases at V and 4 bases at J, with 11 bases between. CDR3 sequence reads: CASGRKGTEAFF. As DNA, the CDR3 is TGTGCCAGCGGGAGGAAGGGCACTGAAGCTTTCTTT.

V gene TRBV2 combines with J gene TRBJ2-5; 12 bases are shared with TRBD2. Trimming took 3 bases from V and 0 from J; bases not matched to a gene: 8. CDR1 is SNHLY, CDR2 FYNNEI, per germline. The CDR3 has 18 amino acids. CDR3 protein: CASSEGGLAGGNQETQYF. As DNA, the CDR3 is TGTGCCAGCAGTGAGGGCGGCCTAGCGGGGGGGAACCAAGAGACCCAGTACTTC.

The V gene is TRBV5-5, the J gene TRBJ2-6; 11 positions agree with TRBD1. Germline V gives CDR1 SGHKS, CDR2 YYEKEE (reference sequence). There are 17 residues in the CDR3. V gave up 4 bases and J gave up 6 bases; unmatched junction bases: 9. The CDR3 sequence is CASSTGTGGFEANVLTF. The CDR3 region has the DNA TGTGCCAGCAGCACGGGGACAGGGGGATTTGAGGCCAACGTCCTGACTTTC.

The V call is TRBV11-2, the J call TRBJ2-1, with D possibly being TRBD2 (6 bases). Germline V gives CDR1 SGHAT, CDR2 FQNNGV. The V end was cut by 5 bases, the J end by 1 base, with 15 bases between. CDR3 length: 16 amino acids. CDR3: CASSPGGGNSYNEQFF. The CDR3 bases are TGTGCCAGCAGCCCCGGAGGCGGGAATTCCTACAATGAGCAGTTCTTC.

V is TRBV7-8 and J is TRBJ1-6; maybe TRBD1 (5 bases). The CDR3 spans 15 residues. In germline, CDR1 is SGHVS, CDR2 FQNEAQ. The ends were cut back, 4 bases at V and 9 bases at J, with 16 bases in the middle. The CDR3 DNA is TGTGCCAGCAGCTCGACAGCACCGAGCGTTTCACCCCTCCACTTT. Amino acid sequence: CASSSTAPSVSPLHF.

V gene TRBV29-1 combines with J gene TRBJ1-1, with TRBD1 matching 7 bases. The junction had 9 bases not matched to a gene; V was cut back by 5 bases and J by 3 bases. The CDR3 covers 14 residues. CDR1 SQVTM and CDR2 ANQGSEA come from the germline V gene. The DNA of the CDR3 is TGCAGCGTTCAAGGGGGCTTTTGGGACACTGAAGCTTTCTTT. Its translation is CSVQGGFWDTEAFF.

J is TRBJ1-2 and V is TRBV12-3 or TRBV12-4; 9 bases agree with TRBD1. V was pared by 7 bases and J by 8 bases, with 8 bases of the junction left unmatched. This CDR3 is 13 amino acids long. The CDR3 sequence is CASNKPGQGGYTF. The CDR3 nucleotides are TGTGCCAGCAATAAGCCGGGACAGGGCGGCTACACCTTC.

The rearrangement uses TRBV7-9 and TRBJ2-1; a possible D gene is TRBD1 (5 bases). The CDR3 loop spans 17 amino acids. Between the trimmed V and J ends, which lost 6 bases and 1 base, there was a span of 19 bases. Germline-derived CDR1 and CDR2 are SEHNR and FQNEAQ (reference sequence). The CDR3 DNA follows: TGTGCCAGCAGGCCGGGCCTCCTAAGGGGTTCCTACAATGAGCAGTTCTTC. Its protein product is CASRPGLLRGSYNEQFF.

CDR3 nucleotides: TGTGCCAGCTGCTCGACAGGAGACGAGCAGTACTTC. This gives the protein CASCSTGDEQYF. This sequence joins TRBV18 and TRBJ2-7; weak D call: TRBD1 (6 bases). Trimming stripped 7 bases from V and 5 bases from J, with 12 bases between. The germline V gene encodes CDR1 KGHSH and CDR2 LQKENI. The CDR3 is 12 amino acids.

The V and J genes are TRBV6-1 and TRBJ1-2, with TRBD1 matching over 7 bases. V shed 1 base and J 4 bases; nucleotides not matched to a gene: 0. The germline gives CDR1 MNHNS, CDR2 SASEGT. This CDR3 spans 13 amino acids. In DNA, the CDR3 is TGTGCCAGCAGTGAAGGGGACAGCTATGGCTACACCTTC. Translating gives CASSEGDSYGYTF.

The chain is built from TRBV28 and TRBJ2-1; D not resolved. CDR3 size: 13 residues. The V end was cut by 1 base, the J end by 6 bases, with 7 bases between. Germline V CDR1 and CDR2: MDHEN, SYDVKM. In DNA, the CDR3 is TGTGCCAGCAGTTTATCCGACACCAATGAGCAGTTCTTC. Its protein is CASSLSDTNEQFF.

This clone occurred once. This chain connects TRBV5-1 to TRBJ2-7; 10 bases are a match to TRBD1. Germline CDR1 and CDR2: SGHRS and YFSETQ. J lost 0 bases, V lost 0 bases, and 3 bases had no gene match. This CDR3 contains 16 residues. CDR3 DNA sequence: TGCGCCAGCAGCTTGGTAGGGACAGGGGCCTCCTACGAGCAGTACTTC. This codes for CASSLVGTGASYEQYF.

CDR3 nucleotides: TGTGCCAGCAGCTTAGACAGGGGGCTACGTAGCACAGATACGCAGTATTTT. This codes for CASSLDRGLRSTDTQYF. This sequence joins TRBV7-8 and TRBJ2-3; 9 bases line up with TRBD1. The CDR3 loop spans 17 amino acids. The germline V gene encodes CDR1 SGHVS and CDR2 FQNEAQ. The trim removed 1 base at V and 0 bases at J, leaving 5 bases unmatched. The full variable domain, in which reference TRBV7-8 and TRBJ2-3 provide the parts outside the CDR3, is GAGVSQSPRYKVAKRGQDVALRCDPISGHVSLFWYQQALGQGPEFLTYFQNEAQLDKSGLPSDRFFAERPEGSVSTLKIQRTQQEDSAVYLCASSLDRGLRSTDTQYFGPGTRLTVL.